This T cell receptor (beta chain) was documented in a study of beta chain features in type 1 diabetes. Study results and limitations: VDJ junctions in type 1 diabetes patients carried more deletions and fewer insertions.

CD4+ naive, central memory, regulatory and stem cell-like memory subsets were isolated by sorting on CD45RO/CCR7/CD25/CD127/CD95/CD27. All sorted populations exceeded 95% purity. This clone has only a few counts. What it binds is not known. Expressed TCRB transcripts were sequenced after all isolated RNA was converted to cDNA. The protocol was immunoSEQ multiplex PCR, while the TCRdb copy is restricted to in-frame clones and leaves out a portion. The sample shows roughly 380,000 clones, 15% to 20% of them seen only once. Deletions cut 1 base from V and 2 bases from J, with 12 bases between. The germline CDR1 and CDR2 sequences are LGHNA and YSLEER. This CDR3 contains 15 residues.

This receptor was obtained from a woman aged 18-29 years in good health. The chain has TRBV4-3 and TRBJ2-7; D perhaps matches TRBD2 (5 bases). The sequenced sample consisted of naive CD4+ T cells from blood. CDR3 coding DNA: TGCGCCAGCAGCCAAGGCGCGGGCCAAACCTACGAGCAGTACTTC. Its translation: CASSQGAGQTYEQYF.